The subject of this entry is one T cell receptor (beta chain). Chemo-refractory metastatic non-small-cell lung cancer patients received focal radiation with ipilimumab CTLA-4 blockade. This sample was taken from a study of radiotherapy plus CTLA-4 blockade in lung cancer. Study-level information: Objective responses were seen in 15% to 20% of patients, disease control in around 31%.

Sequencing used immunoSEQ multiplex PCR; TCRdb keeps in-frame clones, though not all of them. The repertoire holds about 25,000 clones, about 76% seen once, with roughly 3% in the top ten. The length of the CDR3 is 13 residues. Trimming cost V 3 bases and J 4 bases, with 7 bases left between them. Germline assignment: CDR1 SGHTA and CDR2 FQGNSA. The genes are TRBV7-2 and TRBJ1-5; D is undetermined. The specimen comprised peripheral blood, sampled from a patient treated with radiotherapy plus ipilimumab. The source is a human donor with non-small cell lung cancer whose response to radiotherapy plus ipilimumab could not be evaluated. CDR3 amino acids: CASSFEQNQPQHF. CDR3 nucleotides: TGTGCCAGCAGCTTTGAACAAAATCAGCCCCAGCATTTT.